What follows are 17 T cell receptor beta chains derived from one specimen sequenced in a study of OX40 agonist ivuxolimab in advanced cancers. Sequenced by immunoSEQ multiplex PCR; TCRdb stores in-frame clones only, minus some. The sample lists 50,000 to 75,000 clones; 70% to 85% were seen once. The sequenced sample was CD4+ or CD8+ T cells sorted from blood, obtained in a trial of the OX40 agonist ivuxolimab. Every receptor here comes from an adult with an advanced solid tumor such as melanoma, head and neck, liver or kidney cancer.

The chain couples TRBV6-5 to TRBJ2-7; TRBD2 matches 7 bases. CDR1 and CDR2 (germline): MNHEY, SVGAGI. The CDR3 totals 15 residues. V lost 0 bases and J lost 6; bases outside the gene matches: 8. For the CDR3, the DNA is TGTGCCAGCAGTTACTCGATGGCGGGAGAGGGCGAGCAGTACTTC. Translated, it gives CASSYSMAGEGEQYF.

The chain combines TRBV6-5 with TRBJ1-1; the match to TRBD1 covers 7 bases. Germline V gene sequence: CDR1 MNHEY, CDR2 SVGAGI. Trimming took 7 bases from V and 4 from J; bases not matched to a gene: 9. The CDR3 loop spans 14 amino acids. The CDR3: CASKRPGQITEAFF. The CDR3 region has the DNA TGTGCCAGCAAAAGACCGGGACAGATCACTGAAGCTTTCTTT.

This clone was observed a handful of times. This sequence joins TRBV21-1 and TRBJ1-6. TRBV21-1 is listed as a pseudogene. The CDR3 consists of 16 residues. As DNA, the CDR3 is TGTGCCAGCAATGATTCTAACGGCCAAGGGTTTACTACCCTCCACTTT. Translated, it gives CASNDSNGQGFTTLHF.

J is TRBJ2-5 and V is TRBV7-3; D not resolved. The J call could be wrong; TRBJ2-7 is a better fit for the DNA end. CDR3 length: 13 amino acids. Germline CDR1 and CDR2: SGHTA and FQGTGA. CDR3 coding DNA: TGTGCCAGCAGCCAAGACACTCCCTACGAGCAGTACTTC. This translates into CASSQDTPYEQYF.

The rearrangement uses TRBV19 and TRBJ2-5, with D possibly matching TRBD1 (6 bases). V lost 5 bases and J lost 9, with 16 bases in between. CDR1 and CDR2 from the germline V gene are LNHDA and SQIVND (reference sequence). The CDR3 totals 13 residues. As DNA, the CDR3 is TGTGCCAGTAGTTCCCAGGTCCCAGGGGCCCAGTACTTC. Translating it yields CASSSQVPGAQYF.

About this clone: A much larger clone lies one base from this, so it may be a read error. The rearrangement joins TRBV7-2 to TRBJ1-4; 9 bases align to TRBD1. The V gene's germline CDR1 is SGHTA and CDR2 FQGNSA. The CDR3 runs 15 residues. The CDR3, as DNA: TGTGCCAGCAACTTAGGAGGGACAGGGACTGAAAAACTGTTTTTT. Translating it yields CASNLGGTGTEKLFF.

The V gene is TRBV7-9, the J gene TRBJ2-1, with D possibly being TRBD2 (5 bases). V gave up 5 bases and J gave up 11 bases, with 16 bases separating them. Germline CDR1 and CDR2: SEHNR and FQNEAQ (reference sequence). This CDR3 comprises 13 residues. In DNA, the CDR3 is TGTGCCAGCAGCAGAAATACGGGGATTCAGCAGTTCTTC. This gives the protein CASSRNTGIQQFF.

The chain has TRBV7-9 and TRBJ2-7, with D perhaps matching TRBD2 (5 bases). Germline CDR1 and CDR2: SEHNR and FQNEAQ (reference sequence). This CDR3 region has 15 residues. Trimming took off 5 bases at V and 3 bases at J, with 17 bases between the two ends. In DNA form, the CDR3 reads TGTGCCAGCAGCCGAGGGTCGGGCAGGTACTACGAGCAGTACTTC. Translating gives CASSRGSGRYYEQYF.

CDR3 protein: CASSISGRGSTGELFF. The DNA of the CDR3 is TGTGCCAGTAGTATATCAGGGAGGGGGTCCACCGGGGAGCTGTTTTTT. This chain connects TRBV19 to TRBJ2-2; possibly TRBD2 for D (7 bases). Germline CDR1 and CDR2: LNHDA and SQIVND (reference sequence). Deletions cut 2 bases from V and 4 bases from J, with 14 bases between. This CDR3 is 16 amino acids long.

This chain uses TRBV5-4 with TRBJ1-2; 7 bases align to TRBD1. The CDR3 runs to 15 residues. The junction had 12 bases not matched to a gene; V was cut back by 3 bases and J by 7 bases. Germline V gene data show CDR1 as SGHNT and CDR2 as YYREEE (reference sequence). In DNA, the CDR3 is TGTGCCAGCAGCTCGGAGAGAGGGGGCGCTTCTGGCTACACCTTC. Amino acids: CASSSERGGASGYTF.

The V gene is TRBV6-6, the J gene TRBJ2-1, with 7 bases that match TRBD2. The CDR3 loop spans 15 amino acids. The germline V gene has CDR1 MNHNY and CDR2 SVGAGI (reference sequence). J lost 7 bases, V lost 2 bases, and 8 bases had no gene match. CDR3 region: CASSYGAGPRNEQFF. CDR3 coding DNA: TGTGCCAGCAGTTACGGAGCGGGACCTAGAAATGAGCAGTTCTTC.

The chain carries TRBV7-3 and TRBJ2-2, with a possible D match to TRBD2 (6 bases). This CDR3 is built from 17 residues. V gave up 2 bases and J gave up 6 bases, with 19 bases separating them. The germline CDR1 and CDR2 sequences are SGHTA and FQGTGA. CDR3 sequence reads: CASSLHGSGAGAGELFF. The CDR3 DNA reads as TGTGCCAGCAGCTTACACGGATCGGGAGCTGGGGCCGGGGAGCTGTTTTTT. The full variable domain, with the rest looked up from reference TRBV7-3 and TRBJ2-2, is GAGVSQTPSNKVTEKGKYVELRCDPISGHTALYWYRQSLGQGPEFLIYFQGTGAADDSGLPNDRFFAVRPEGSVSTLKIQRTERGDSAVYLCASSLHGSGAGAGELFFGEGSRLTVL.

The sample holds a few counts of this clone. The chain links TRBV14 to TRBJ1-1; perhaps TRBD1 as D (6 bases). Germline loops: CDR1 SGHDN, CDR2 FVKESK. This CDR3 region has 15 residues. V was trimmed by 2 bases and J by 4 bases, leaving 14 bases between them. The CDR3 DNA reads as TGTGCCAGCAGCCAACAGGGGAAGGGGGTCACTGAAGCTTTCTTT. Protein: CASSQQGKGVTEAFF.

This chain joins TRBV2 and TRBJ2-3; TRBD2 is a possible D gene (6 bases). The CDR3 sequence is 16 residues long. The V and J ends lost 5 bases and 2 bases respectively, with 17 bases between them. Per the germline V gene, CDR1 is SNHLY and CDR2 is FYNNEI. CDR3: CASSTGTYAFTDTQYF. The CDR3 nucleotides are TGTGCCAGCAGTACCGGGACTTACGCCTTCACAGATACGCAGTATTTT.

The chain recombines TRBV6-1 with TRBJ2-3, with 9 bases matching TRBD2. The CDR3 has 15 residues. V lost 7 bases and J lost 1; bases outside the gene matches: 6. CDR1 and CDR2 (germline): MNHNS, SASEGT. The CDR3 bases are TGTGCCAGCATGGGCGGGAGGGCCGGCACAGATACGCAGTATTTT. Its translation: CASMGGRAGTDTQYF.

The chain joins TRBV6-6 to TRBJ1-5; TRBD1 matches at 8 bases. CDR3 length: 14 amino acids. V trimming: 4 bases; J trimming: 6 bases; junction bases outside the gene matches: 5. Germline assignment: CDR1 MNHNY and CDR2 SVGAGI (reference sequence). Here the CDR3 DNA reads TGTGCCAGCAGTTCACAGGGGGATCGTCAGCCCCAGCATTTT. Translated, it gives CASSSQGDRQPQHF.

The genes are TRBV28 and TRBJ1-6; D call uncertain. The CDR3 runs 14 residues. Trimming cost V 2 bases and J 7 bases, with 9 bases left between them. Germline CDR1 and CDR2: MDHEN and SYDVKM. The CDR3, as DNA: TGTGCCAGCAGTTTACACGTAGGGAATTCACCCCTCCACTTT. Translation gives CASSLHVGNSPLHF.